These T cell receptor beta chains were read from a single sample in a study of T cell repertoires in cytomegalovirus infection. MiXCR, applied by TCRdb to the reads, yields one record per CDR3 protein. The table shows roughly 280,000 distinct CDR3 sequences, with 20% to 25% occurring only once. Their target antigens are unknown. The specimen comprised cultured PBMCs, sampled from culture after CMV antigen stimulation. The receptors here all came from a human donor in good health (CMV status not recorded). Some clones in this sample may be carry-over from other donors' samples. Both conserved end residues are trimmed from each CDR3.

len,j_gene,v_gene,CDR3aa
12,TRBJ1-5,TRBV4-1,ASSQARTDQPQH
13,TRBJ2-3,TRBV20-1,SATDSSASTDTQY
10,TRBJ1-2,TRBV24-1,ATSDRREGYT
14,TRBJ2-1,TRBV7-3,ASSLKGTRSGNEQF
13,TRBJ1-1,TRBV6-5,ASSYGTGGHTEAF
11,TRBJ1-2,TRBV20-1,SARDTRGYGYT
12,TRBJ2-1,TRBV14,ASSAAVSYNEQF
12,TRBJ1-2,TRBV19,ASSSRATGHGYT
11,TRBJ2-1,TRBV4-2,ASSQNSMGEQF
17,TRBJ2-2,TRBV7-2,ASSFLSGLAGRNTGELF